This passage covers 16 T cell receptor beta chains from one sample sequenced in a study of cytomegalovirus exposure and HLA in healthy donors. PCR amplification relied on 60 Vbeta primers (plus 13 Jbeta primers). Generated by immunoSEQ multiplex PCR, the TCRdb table keeps only in-frame clones and is missing some. The data hold about 190,000 clones, with roughly four fifths observed a single time. The sequenced material came from PBMCs. These receptors were obtained from a woman between 25 and 40 years old in good health and CMV-seropositive.

The V and J genes are TRBV7-9 and TRBJ1-2, with 10 bases aligning to TRBD1. CDR1 is SEHNR and CDR2 is FQNEAQ in the germline V gene (reference sequence). The CDR3 totals 16 residues. With V trimmed by 5 bases and J by 8 bases, 14 bases remained unmatched. The CDR3 reads CASSLGLDRGPGGYTF. Here the CDR3 DNA reads TGTGCCAGCAGCCTGGGGCTCGACAGGGGGCCGGGGGGCTACACCTTC.

In the case of this clone: The junction differs from germline at one of its ends, possibly a read error. J is TRBJ2-1 and V is TRBV7-9; D is possibly TRBD2 (6 bases). The CDR3 has 10 residues. CDR1 is SEHNR and CDR2 is FQNEAQ in the germline V gene (reference sequence). The CDR3 DNA reads TGTGCCGGCAGAGGAGGGGAGCAGTTCTTC. This codes for CAGRGGEQFF.

This chain joins TRBV5-1 and TRBJ2-7; 8 nucleotides line up with TRBD2. The length of the CDR3 is 14 residues. V trimming: 5 bases; J trimming: 0 bases; junction bases outside the gene matches: 4. CDR1 and CDR2 from the germline V gene are SGHRS and YFSETQ. This CDR3 is CASRLAGTSYEQYF. CDR3 nucleotide sequence: TGCGCCAGCAGATTAGCGGGAACCTCCTACGAGCAGTACTTC. The full variable domain, rest sourced from reference TRBV5-1 and TRBJ2-7, is KAGVTQTPRYLIKTRGQQVTLSCSPISGHRSVSWYQQTPGQGLQFLFEYFSETQRNKGNFPGRFSGRQFSNSRSEMNVSTLELGDSALYLCASRLAGTSYEQYFGPGTRLTVT.

The chain joins TRBV6-1 to TRBJ2-3, with D tentatively TRBD1 (6 bases). V was shortened by 4 bases and J by 0 bases, with 11 bases between the two germline ends. The CDR3 spans 15 residues. In germline, CDR1 is MNHNS, CDR2 SASEGT. The CDR3 reads CASSADRFSTDTQYF. The CDR3 DNA reads TGTGCCAGCAGTGCCGACAGGTTCAGCACAGATACGCAGTATTTT.

The V gene is TRBV5-1, the J gene TRBJ2-2; D unclear. The germline gives CDR1 SGHRS, CDR2 YFSETQ. The germline V and J ends were trimmed by 4 bases and 5 bases, with 18 bases remaining between them. This CDR3 has 16 amino acids. The DNA for the CDR3 is TGCGCCAGCAGCCCATTTACAGATTCTCCAACCGGGGAGCTGTTTTTT. It is translated as CASSPFTDSPTGELFF.

V usage is TRBV9 and J usage is TRBJ2-7, with 10 nucleotides matching TRBD1. Germline lookup yields CDR1 SGDLS and CDR2 YYNGEE. This CDR3 has 14 residues. V was pared by 4 bases and J by 2 bases, with 3 bases of the junction left unmatched. The CDR3 loop is CASSYGTGAYEQYF. The CDR3 DNA reads as TGTGCCAGCAGCTACGGGACAGGGGCCTACGAGCAGTACTTC.

V and J are TRBV18 and TRBJ2-7; D perhaps matches TRBD1 (6 bases). The V end was cut by 6 bases, the J end by 4 bases, with 10 bases between. The CDR3 runs to 12 residues. The V gene's germline CDR1 is KGHSH and CDR2 LQKENI. As DNA, the CDR3 is TGTGCCAGCTCGGGGGCGGAGTACGAGCAGTACTTC. The encoded protein is CASSGAEYEQYF.

The V gene is TRBV27, the J gene TRBJ1-4; D might be TRBD1 (6 bases). V lost 2 bases, J lost 10 bases, and 8 bases lay in between. Germline-derived CDR1 and CDR2 are MNHEY and SMNVEV (reference sequence). The CDR3 length is 12 residues. This chain's CDR3 is CASSLLGGKLFF. CDR3 in DNA: TGTGCCAGCAGTTTACTAGGGGGAAAACTGTTTTTT.

This clone has only a few counts. The CDR3 DNA is TGTGCCAGCAGTCCGGGAGCCCCACTTGGCGGGGAGCTGTTTTTT. Its translation is CASSPGAPLGGELFF. This chain links TRBV6-5 with TRBJ2-2; D possibly corresponds to TRBD2 (6 bases). V was pared by 5 bases and J by 7 bases, with 17 bases between. CDR1 is MNHEY, CDR2 SVGAGI, per germline. The CDR3 is 15 amino acids.

This rearrangement joins TRBV7-7 to TRBJ2-7; 15 positions agree with TRBD2. The CDR3 is 15 residues long. CDR1 SSHAT and CDR2 FNYEAQ come from the germline V gene (reference sequence). Trimming at V came to 5 bases and at J to 4 bases, leaving 3 bases not matched to a gene. DNA of the CDR3: TGTGCCAGCAGCCCGGGGACTAGCGGGAGGTACGAGCAGTACTTC. Translating it yields CASSPGTSGRYEQYF.

The rearrangement joins TRBV19 to TRBJ2-1; 8 bases fit TRBD1. This CDR3 spans 15 amino acids. Germline assignment: CDR1 LNHDA and CDR2 SQIVND (reference sequence). V lost 7 bases and J lost 5; bases outside the gene matches: 10. The CDR3 loop reads CASTTEPDRDNEQFF. The CDR3 bases are TGTGCCAGTACCACAGAACCGGACAGGGACAATGAGCAGTTCTTC.

V and J are TRBV7-8 and TRBJ1-5; perhaps TRBD1 as D (5 bases). V was trimmed by 5 bases and J by 5 bases, leaving 19 bases between them. There are 16 residues in the CDR3. Germline lookup yields CDR1 SGHVS and CDR2 FQNEAQ. CDR3 protein: CASSPTTGVGDQPQHF. Written as DNA, the CDR3 is TGTGCCAGCAGCCCCACAACAGGTGTTGGGGATCAGCCCCAGCATTTT.

This clone showed up just once. This chain connects TRBV7-9 to TRBJ2-1; D uncertain. Per germline, CDR1 SEHNR and CDR2 FQNEAQ (reference sequence). The CDR3 covers 13 residues. The germline V and J ends were trimmed by 6 bases and 9 bases, with 15 bases remaining between them. Here the CDR3 reads CASSSLPSGEQFF. In nucleotides, the CDR3 is TGTGCCAGCAGTTCACTCCCTAGTGGTGAGCAGTTCTTC.

This chain links TRBV27 with TRBJ1-5, with D perhaps matching TRBD1 (5 bases). The CDR3 length is 13 residues. Germline CDR1 reads MNHEY; CDR2 reads SMNVEV (reference sequence). V dropped 2 bases and J dropped 4 bases, with 6 bases sitting between them. In DNA form, the CDR3 reads TGTGCCAGCAGTTTAAGACAGAATCAGCCCCAGCATTTT. Protein sequence: CASSLRQNQPQHF.

The V gene is TRBV11-2, the J gene TRBJ2-1; 10 bases are a match to TRBD1. Trimming at V came to 6 bases and at J to 9 bases, leaving 8 bases not matched to a gene. The CDR3 spans 14 residues. Per germline, CDR1 SGHAT and CDR2 FQNNGV. The CDR3 spells CASSQGTGVAEQFF. CDR3 DNA sequence: TGTGCCAGCAGTCAGGGGACAGGGGTGGCTGAGCAGTTCTTC.

The gene calls are TRBV6-1 and TRBJ2-7; D might be TRBD2 (5 bases). The V and J ends lost 10 bases and 3 bases respectively, with 16 bases between them. Germline V lookup: CDR1 MNHNS, CDR2 SASEGT. This CDR3 comprises 13 residues. The DNA for the CDR3 is TGTGCCACCGACTGGAGCGCGGGCTACGAGCAGTACTTC. Its protein is CATDWSAGYEQYF.